This TCR beta chain was documented in a study of cytomegalovirus exposure and HLA in healthy donors. In regard to this clone: Its antigen is still unknown.

The germline CDR1 and CDR2 sequences are SNHLY and FYNNEI. The CDR3 has 12 amino acids. The V end was cut by 6 bases, the J end by 9 bases, with 14 bases between. Findings and caveats of the study: Available immune exposure information covered CMV serostatus only. The study put 150 to 200 TCR beta chains on its list as cytomegalovirus-associated.

13 Jbeta primers and 60 Vbeta primers were used for the PCR. Using immunoSEQ multiplex PCR, the repertoire was profiled, and TCRdb retains in-frame clones only, with some absent. The table has 150,000 to 200,000 clones, approximately 80% seen once. The clonotype comes from a woman between 25 and 40 years old in good health and CMV-seropositive. This chain joins TRBV2 and TRBJ2-5; no definite D call. Sequenced: PBMCs. CDR3 in amino acids: CASSPPQAPQYF. CDR3 sequence (DNA): TGTGCCAGCAGCCCCCCCCAGGCGCCCCAGTACTTC.